The rows below give T cell receptor beta chains drawn from one sample of a study of blood T cell repertoires in COVID-19. TCRdb's copy holds only in-frame clones and misses some; the assay was immunoSEQ multiplex PCR. Of around 150,000 clones in the sample, under 90% are singletons; the top ten hold around 6.8%. Sequenced input: peripheral blood. The receptor set was obtained from a human donor in a cohort sampled during active COVID-19. The CDR3 runs from the conserved cysteine through the conserved F or W. The order of the fields is D gene, clone size, V gene, J gene, CDR3 protein, CDR3 DNA. D genes are given only for firm matches. Clone size is stated in some rows and not others, as once, few, many or a class when expanded.

>TRBD2|-|TRBV5-4|TRBJ2-7
CASSVTSGYSYEQYF
TGTGCCAGCAGTGTGACTAGCGGATACTCCTACGAGCAGTACTTC
>TRBD1|-|TRBV6-5|TRBJ2-7
CASRNGQGGLEQYF
TGTGCCAGCAGGAACGGACAGGGGGGTCTCGAGCAGTACTTC
>-|once|TRBV19|TRBJ1-2
CASRQGPKYGYTF
TGTGCCAGTAGACAGGGTCCGAAGTATGGCTACACCTTC
>-|few|TRBV12-2|TRBJ2-7
CASRLACRSLHEQYF
TGTGCAAGTCGCTTAGCGTGCAGATCGCTCCACGAGCAGTACTTC
>-|-|TRBV7-2|TRBJ1-2
CASSLDAGDYGYTF
TGTGCCAGCAGCTTAGACGCAGGGGACTATGGCTACACCTTC
>TRBD1|-|TRBV9|TRBJ1-2
CASSAAQGVDYGYTF
TGTGCCAGCAGCGCCGCACAGGGGGTCGACTATGGCTACACCTTC
>TRBD2|-|TRBV7-2|TRBJ2-5
CASSLWAGDQETQYF
TGTGCCAGCAGCTTGTGGGCGGGGGACCAAGAGACCCAGTACTTC
>-|-|TRBV5-6|TRBJ2-5
CASSLDDAGKETQYF
TGTGCCAGCAGCCTGGACGACGCGGGGAAAGAGACCCAGTACTTC
>-|-|TRBV10-3|TRBJ2-2
CAISERSGANTGELFF
TGTGCCATCAGTGAGAGAAGCGGCGCGAACACCGGGGAGCTGTTTTTT
>-|-|TRBV18|TRBJ1-4
CASSPVGGAATNEKLFF
TGTGCCAGCTCACCAGTGGGGGGAGCTGCAACTAATGAAAAACTGTTTTTT
>-|-|TRBV20-1|TRBJ2-3
CSASPPHGGSTDTQYF
TGCAGTGCTAGTCCTCCTCACGGGGGTAGCACAGATACGCAGTATTTT
>-|-|TRBV7-2|TRBJ1-4
CASSLSGWTNEKLFF
TGTGCCAGCAGCTTGTCGGGATGGACTAATGAAAAACTGTTTTTT
>TRBD1|once|TRBV7-9|TRBJ1-2
CASSRLGQGANYGYTF
TGTGCCAGCAGCCGATTGGGACAGGGGGCGAACTATGGCTACACCTTC
>-|-|TRBV3-1/TRBV3-2|TRBJ2-2
CASSRDRTNTGELFF
TGTGCCAGCAGCCGCGACAGGACGAACACCGGGGAGCTGTTTTTT
>-|-|TRBV9|TRBJ2-5
CASSVATGRETQYF
TGTGCCAGCAGCGTAGCTACGGGGAGGGAGACCCAGTACTTC
>TRBD1|-|TRBV4-1|TRBJ1-2
CASSQAGTGEFYGYTF
TGCGCCAGCAGCCAGGCCGGGACAGGGGAATTCTATGGCTACACCTTC
>-|-|TRBV20-1|TRBJ1-2
CSASPGGLRNGYTF
TGCAGTGCTAGTCCCGGGGGGTTGAGAAATGGCTACACCTTC
>-|-|TRBV9|TRBJ2-3
CASSVGGVHTDTQYF
TGTGCCAGCAGCGTCGGCGGGGTACACACAGATACGCAGTATTTT
>TRBD2|-|TRBV5-1|TRBJ2-5
CASSTGTSGKETQYF
TGCGCCAGCAGCACCGGGACTAGCGGAAAAGAGACCCAGTACTTC